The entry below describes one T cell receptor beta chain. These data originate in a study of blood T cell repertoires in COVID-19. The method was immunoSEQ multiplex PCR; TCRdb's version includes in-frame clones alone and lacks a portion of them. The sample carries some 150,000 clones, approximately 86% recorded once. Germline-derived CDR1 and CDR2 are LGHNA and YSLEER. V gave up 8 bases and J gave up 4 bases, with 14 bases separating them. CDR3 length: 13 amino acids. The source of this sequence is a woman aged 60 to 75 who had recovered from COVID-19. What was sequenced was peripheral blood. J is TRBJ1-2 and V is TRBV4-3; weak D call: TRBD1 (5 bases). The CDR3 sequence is CASAYRIFYGYTF. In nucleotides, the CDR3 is TGCGCCAGCGCTTACAGGATATTCTATGGCTACACCTTC.